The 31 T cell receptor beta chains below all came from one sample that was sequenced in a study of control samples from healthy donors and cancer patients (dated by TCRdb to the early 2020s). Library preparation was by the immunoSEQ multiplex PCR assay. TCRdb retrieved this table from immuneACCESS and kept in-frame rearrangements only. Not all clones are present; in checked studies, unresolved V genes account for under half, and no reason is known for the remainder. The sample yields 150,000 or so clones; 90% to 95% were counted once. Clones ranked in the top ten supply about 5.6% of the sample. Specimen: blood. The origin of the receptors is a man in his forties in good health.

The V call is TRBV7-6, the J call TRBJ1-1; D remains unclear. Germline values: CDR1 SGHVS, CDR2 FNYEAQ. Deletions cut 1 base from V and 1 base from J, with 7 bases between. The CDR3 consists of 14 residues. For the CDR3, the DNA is TGTGCCAGCAGCTTAGGCGAGGGGAACACTGAAGCTTTCTTT. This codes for CASSLGEGNTEAFF.

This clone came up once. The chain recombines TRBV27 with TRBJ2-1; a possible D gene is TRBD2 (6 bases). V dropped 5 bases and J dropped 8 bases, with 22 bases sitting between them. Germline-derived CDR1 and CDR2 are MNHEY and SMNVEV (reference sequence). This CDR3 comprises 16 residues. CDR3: CASSPQGLIANDEQFF. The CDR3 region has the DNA TGTGCCAGCAGTCCGCAGGGACTTATCGCAAACGATGAGCAGTTCTTC.

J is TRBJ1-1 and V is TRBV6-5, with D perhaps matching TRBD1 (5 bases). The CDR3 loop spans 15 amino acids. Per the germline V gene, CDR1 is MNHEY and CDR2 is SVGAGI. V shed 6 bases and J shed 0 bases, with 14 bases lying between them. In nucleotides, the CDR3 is TGTGCCAGCAGCCGACGGTCGGGGGTGAACACTGAAGCTTTCTTT. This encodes CASSRRSGVNTEAFF.

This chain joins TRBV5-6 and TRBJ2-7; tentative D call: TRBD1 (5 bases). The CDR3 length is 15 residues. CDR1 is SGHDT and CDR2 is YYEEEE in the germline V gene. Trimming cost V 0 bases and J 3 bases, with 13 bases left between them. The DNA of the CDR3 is TGTGCCAGCAGCTTGGAAGGGGCAGGGCGCTACGAGCAGTACTTC. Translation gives CASSLEGAGRYEQYF.

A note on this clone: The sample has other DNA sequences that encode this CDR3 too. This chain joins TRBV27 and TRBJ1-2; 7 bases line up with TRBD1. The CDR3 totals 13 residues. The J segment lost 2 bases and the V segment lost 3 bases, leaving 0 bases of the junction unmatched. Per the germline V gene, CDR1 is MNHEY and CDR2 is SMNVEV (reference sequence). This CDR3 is CASSLGQNYGYTF. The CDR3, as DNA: TGTGCCAGCAGTTTGGGACAGAACTATGGCTACACCTTC.

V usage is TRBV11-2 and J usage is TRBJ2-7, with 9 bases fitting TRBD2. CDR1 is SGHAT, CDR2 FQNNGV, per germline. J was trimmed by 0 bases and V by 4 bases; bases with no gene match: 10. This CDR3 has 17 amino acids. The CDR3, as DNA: TGTGCCAGCAGCTCCCCGGGCGCGGGGGGGAGCTCCTACGAGCAGTACTTC. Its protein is CASSSPGAGGSSYEQYF.

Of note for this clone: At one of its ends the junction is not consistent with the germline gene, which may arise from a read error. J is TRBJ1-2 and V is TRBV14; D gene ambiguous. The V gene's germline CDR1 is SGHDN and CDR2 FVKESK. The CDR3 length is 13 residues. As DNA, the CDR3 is TGTGCCAGCAGCCAAGATCTTAGGGCCAGCCCCCTGTGG. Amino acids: CASSQDLRASPLW.

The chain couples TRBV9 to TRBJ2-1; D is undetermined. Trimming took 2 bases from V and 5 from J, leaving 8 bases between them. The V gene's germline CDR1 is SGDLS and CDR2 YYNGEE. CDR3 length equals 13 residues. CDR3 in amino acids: CASSVGDNNEQFF. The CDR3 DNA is TGTGCCAGCAGCGTCGGCGATAACAATGAGCAGTTCTTC. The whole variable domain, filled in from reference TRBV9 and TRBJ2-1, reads DSGVTQTPKHLITATGQRVTLRCSPRSGDLSVYWYQQSLDQGLQFLIQYYNGEERAKGNILERFSAQQFPDLHSELNLSSLELGDSALYFCASSVGDNNEQFFGPGTRLTVL.

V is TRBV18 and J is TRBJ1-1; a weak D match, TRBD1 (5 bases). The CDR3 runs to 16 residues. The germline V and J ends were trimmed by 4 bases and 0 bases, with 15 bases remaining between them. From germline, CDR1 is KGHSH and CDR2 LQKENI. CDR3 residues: CASSRLGRGLNTEAFF. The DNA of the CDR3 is TGTGCCAGCTCACGTCTCGGTAGGGGCCTGAACACTGAAGCTTTCTTT.

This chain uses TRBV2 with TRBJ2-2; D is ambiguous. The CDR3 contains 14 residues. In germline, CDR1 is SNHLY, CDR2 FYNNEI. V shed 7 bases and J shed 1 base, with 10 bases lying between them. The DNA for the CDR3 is TGTGCCAGCACGGTGGCGGAGAACACCGGGGAGCTGTTTTTT. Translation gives CASTVAENTGELFF.

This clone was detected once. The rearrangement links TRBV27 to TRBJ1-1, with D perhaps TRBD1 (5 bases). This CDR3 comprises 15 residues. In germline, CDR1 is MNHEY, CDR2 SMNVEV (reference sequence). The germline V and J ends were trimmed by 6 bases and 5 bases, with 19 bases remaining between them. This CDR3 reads CASSFLGLTNTEAFF. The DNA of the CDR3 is TGTGCCAGCAGCTTTCTGGGGCTCACTAATACTGAAGCTTTCTTT.

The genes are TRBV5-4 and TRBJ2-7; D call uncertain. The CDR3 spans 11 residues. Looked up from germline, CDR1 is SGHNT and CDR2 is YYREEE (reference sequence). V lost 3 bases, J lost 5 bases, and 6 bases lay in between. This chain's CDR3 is CASSYINEQYF. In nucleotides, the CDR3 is TGTGCCAGCAGCTATATCAACGAGCAGTACTTC.

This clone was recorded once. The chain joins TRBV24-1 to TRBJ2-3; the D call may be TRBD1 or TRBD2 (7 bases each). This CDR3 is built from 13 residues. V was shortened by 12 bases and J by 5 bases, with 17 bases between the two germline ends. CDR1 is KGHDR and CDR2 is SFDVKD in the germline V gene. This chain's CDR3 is CAAGGGPGDTQYF. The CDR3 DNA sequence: TGTGCCGCAGGGGGGGGGCCAGGAGATACGCAGTATTTT.

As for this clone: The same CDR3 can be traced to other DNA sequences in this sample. The CDR3 here is CASSLGTDGYTF. CDR3 nucleotide sequence: TGTGCCAGCAGCTTAGGGACTGATGGCTACACCTTC. The rearrangement uses TRBV7-9 and TRBJ1-2; D unclear. Germline V gene sequence: CDR1 SEHNR, CDR2 FQNEAQ (reference sequence). The ends were cut back, 1 base at V and 6 bases at J, with 6 bases in the middle. This CDR3 spans 12 amino acids.

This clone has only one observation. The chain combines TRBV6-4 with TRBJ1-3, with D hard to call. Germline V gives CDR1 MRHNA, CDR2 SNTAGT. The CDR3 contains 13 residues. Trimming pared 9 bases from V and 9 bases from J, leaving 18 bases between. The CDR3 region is CARVGPDGSTIYF. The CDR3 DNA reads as TGTGCCAGGGTCGGACCGGACGGGAGCACCATATATTTT.

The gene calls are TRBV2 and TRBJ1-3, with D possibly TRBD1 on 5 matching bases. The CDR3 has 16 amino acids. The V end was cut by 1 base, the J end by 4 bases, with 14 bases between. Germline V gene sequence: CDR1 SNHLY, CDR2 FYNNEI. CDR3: CASSEGPRGGGNTIYF. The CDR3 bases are TGTGCCAGCAGTGAAGGTCCTCGGGGCGGGGGAAACACCATATATTTT. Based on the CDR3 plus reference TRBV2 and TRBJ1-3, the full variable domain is EPEVTQTPSHQVTQMGQEVILRCVPISNHLYFYWYRQILGQKVEFLVSFYNNEISEKSEIFDDQFSVERPDGSNFTLKIRSTKLEDSAMYFCASSEGPRGGGNTIYFGEGSWLTVV.

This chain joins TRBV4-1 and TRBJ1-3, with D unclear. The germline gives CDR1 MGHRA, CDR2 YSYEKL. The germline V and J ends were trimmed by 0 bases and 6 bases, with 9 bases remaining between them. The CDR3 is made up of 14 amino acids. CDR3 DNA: TGCGCCAGCAGCCAAGAGGATTGGGAAAACACCATATATTTT. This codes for CASSQEDWENTIYF.

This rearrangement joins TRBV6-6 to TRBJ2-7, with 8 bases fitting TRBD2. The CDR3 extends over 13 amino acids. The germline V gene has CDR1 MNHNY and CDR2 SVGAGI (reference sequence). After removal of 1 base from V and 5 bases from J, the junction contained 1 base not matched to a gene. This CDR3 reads CASSYFGGDEQYF. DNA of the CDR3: TGTGCCAGCAGTTACTTCGGGGGGGACGAGCAGTACTTC.

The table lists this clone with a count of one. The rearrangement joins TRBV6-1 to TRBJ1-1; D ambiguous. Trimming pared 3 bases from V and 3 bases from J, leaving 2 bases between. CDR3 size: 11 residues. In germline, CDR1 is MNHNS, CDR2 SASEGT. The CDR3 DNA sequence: TGTGCCAGCAGTGATCACACTGAAGCTTTCTTT. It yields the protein CASSDHTEAFF.

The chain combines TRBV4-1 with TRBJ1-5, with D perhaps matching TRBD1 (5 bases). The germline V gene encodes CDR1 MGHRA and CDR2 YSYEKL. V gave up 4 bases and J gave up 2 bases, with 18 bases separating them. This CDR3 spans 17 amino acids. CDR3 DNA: TGCGCCAGCAGCCCCGCCGGCGGCCCGGGGGGCAATCAGCCCCAGCATTTT. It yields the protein CASSPAGGPGGNQPQHF.

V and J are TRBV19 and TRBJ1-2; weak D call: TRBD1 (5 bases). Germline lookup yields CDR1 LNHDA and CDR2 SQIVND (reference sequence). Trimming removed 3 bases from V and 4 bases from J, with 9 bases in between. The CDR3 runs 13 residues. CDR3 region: CASSMGRAYGYTF. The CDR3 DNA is TGTGCCAGTAGTATGGGCAGGGCCTATGGCTACACCTTC.

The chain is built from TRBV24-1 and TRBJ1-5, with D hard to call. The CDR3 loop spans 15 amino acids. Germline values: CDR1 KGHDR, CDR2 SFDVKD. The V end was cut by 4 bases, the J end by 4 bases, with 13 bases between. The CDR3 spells CATSEGGRLNQPQHF. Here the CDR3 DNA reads TGTGCCACCAGTGAGGGCGGACGATTAAATCAGCCCCAGCATTTT.

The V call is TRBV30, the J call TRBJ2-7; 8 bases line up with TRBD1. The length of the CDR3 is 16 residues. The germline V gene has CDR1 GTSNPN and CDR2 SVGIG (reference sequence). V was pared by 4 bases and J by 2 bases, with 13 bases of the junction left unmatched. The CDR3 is CAWKRGPGQVAYEQYF. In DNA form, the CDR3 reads TGTGCCTGGAAACGGGGACCGGGACAGGTGGCCTACGAGCAGTACTTC.

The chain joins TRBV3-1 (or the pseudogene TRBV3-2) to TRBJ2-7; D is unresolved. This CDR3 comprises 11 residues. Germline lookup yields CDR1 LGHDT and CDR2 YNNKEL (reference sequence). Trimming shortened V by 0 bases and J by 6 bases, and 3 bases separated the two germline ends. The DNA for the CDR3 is TGTGCCAGCAGCCAAGAGCGCGAGCAGTACTTC. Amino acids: CASSQEREQYF.

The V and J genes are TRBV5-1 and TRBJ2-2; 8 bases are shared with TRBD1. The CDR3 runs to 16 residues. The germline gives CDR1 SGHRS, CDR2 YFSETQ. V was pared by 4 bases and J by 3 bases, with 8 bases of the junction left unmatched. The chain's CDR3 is CASSPLTGEYTGELFF. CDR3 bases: TGCGCCAGCAGCCCCCTGACAGGGGAGTACACCGGGGAGCTGTTTTTT.

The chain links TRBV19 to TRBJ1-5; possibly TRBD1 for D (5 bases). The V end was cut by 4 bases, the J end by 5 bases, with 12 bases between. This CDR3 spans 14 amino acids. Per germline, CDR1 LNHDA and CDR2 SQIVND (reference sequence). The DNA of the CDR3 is TGTGCCAGTAGTAATCTTCTGGGGGATCAGCCCCAGCATTTT. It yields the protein CASSNLLGDQPQHF.

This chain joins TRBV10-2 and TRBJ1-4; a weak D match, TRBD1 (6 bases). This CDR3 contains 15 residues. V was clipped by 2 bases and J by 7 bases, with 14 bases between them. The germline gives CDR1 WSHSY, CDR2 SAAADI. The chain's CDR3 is CASSEPRDKGEKLFF. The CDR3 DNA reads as TGCGCCAGCAGTGAGCCCCGGGACAAAGGTGAAAAACTGTTTTTT.

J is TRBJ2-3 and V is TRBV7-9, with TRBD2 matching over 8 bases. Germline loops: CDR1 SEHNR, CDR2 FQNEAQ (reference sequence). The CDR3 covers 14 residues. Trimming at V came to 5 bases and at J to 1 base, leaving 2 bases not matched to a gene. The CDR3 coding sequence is TGTGCCAGCAGCCCGGGGGGGGGCACAGATACGCAGTATTTT. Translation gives CASSPGGGTDTQYF.

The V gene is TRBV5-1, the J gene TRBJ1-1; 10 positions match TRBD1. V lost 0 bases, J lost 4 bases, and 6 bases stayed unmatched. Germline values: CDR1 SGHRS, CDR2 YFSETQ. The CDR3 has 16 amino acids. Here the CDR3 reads CASSLADRGYRTEAFF. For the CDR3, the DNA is TGCGCCAGCAGCTTGGCGGACAGGGGGTATCGCACTGAAGCTTTCTTT.

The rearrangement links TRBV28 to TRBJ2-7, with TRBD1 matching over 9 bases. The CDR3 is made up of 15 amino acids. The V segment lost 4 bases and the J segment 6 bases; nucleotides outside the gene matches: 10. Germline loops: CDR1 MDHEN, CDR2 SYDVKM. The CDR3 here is CASSSWTGAIGEQYF. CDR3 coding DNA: TGTGCCAGCAGTTCCTGGACAGGGGCCATCGGCGAGCAGTACTTC.

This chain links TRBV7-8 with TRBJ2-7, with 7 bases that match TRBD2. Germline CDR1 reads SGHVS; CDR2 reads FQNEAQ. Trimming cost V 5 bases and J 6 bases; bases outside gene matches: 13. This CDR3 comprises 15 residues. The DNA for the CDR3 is TGTGCCAGCAGCCCCTACCCGCGGGAGACCCGCGAGCAGTACTTC. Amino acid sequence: CASSPYPRETREQYF.